A selection of T cell receptor beta chains follows, all from one sample in a study of tumor-infiltrating lymphocytes in primary liver carcinoma. Via MiXCR, TCRdb re-called the multiplex PCR reads, giving one row per CDR3 protein. This sample has some 320,000 distinct CDR3 sequences, with 65% found just once. Sequenced material: peripheral blood. The receptors shown here come from a man aged 40-55 years with primary liver carcinoma and hepatitis B virus infection. Both conserved end residues are part of each CDR3. Each record gives: V gene, clone size, J gene, D gene, CDR3 DNA, CDR3 protein. The D gene is left open where the match is weak. Clone sizes are given selectively: once, few, many, or a class where the clone is expanded.

>TRBV11-1|NA|TRBJ2-1|NA
TGTGCCAGCAACATATGGGGACTCCGATCCTACAATGAGCAGTTCTTC
CASNIWGLRSYNEQFF
>TRBV11-1|NA|TRBJ1-6|NA
TGTGCCAGCAGCCGGGACTGGGTAAGCTCACCCCTCCACTTT
CASSRDWVSSPLHF
>TRBV29-1|once|TRBJ2-5|TRBD1
TGCAGCGTTGGGAGGACAGGTCCTCCGAGGGAGACCCAGTACTTC
CSVGRTGPPRETQYF
>TRBV28|NA|TRBJ1-4|TRBD1
TGTGCCAGCAGTTTAGGACGGACAGGGGGCACTATAATTTTGAAAGGAAAACTGTTTTTT
CASSLGRTGGTIILKGKLFF
>TRBV6-1|NA|TRBJ1-2|NA
TGTGCCAGCAGTCCCCCTAAGGACTATGGCTACACCTTC
CASSPPKDYGYTF
>TRBV15|NA|TRBJ1-6|TRBD1
TGTGCCACCAGCATCGGACAGGTCGGGTTGGATTCACCCCTCCACTTT
CATSIGQVGLDSPLHF
>TRBV24-1|NA|TRBJ1-5|NA
TGTGCCACCTGTAGCGGGGCGAATCAGCCCCAGCATTTT
CATCSGANQPQHF
>TRBV29-1|few|TRBJ2-1|NA
TGCAGCGTTGGAGCTGGGGACAATGAGCAGTTCTTC
CSVGAGDNEQFF
>TRBV19|once|TRBJ2-2|TRBD1
TGTGCCAGTAGGGTGGGCAGGGGGACCGGGGAGCTGTTTTTT
CASRVGRGTGELFF
>TRBV11-3|many|TRBJ2-2|TRBD2
TGTGCCAGCAGCTCAACTCAGCGGGGCACCGGGGAGCTGTTTTTT
CASSSTQRGTGELFF
>TRBV6-1|once|TRBJ2-3|NA
TGTGCCAGCAGTCACGGGCGGGCATTCACAGATACGCAGTGTTTT
CASSHGRAFTDTQCF
>TRBV6-6|few|TRBJ2-1|NA
TGTGCCAGCAGTTACGGGACGGCAGACAATGGTCAGTTCTTC
CASSYGTADNGQFF
>TRBV7-9|NA|TRBJ2-7|NA
TGTGCCAGCAGCTTAGCGGGTTCCTCCAACGAGCAGTACTTC
CASSLAGSSNEQYF
>TRBV12-3/TRBV12-4|few|TRBJ1-1|NA
TGTGCCAGCAGAACCGAACAGGCAATCTCCACTGAAGCTTTCTTT
CASRTEQAISTEAFF
>TRBV10-3|NA|TRBJ1-3|NA
TGTGCCATCTCTGACGCTTTAGGGGGAAACACCATATATTTT
CAISDALGGNTIYF
>TRBV4-1|many|TRBJ2-3|TRBD1
TGCGCCAGCAGCCTCGGACAGGGCACAGATACGCAGTATTTT
CASSLGQGTDTQYF
>TRBV10-2|few|TRBJ2-7|NA
TGCGCCACGGGCGCGGTCTACTACGAGCAGTACTTC
CATGAVYYEQYF
>TRBV5-8|once|TRBJ1-2|NA
TGTGCCAGCACCGGGGCAGGGGTTAATCTTTACTATGGCTACACCTTC
CASTGAGVNLYYGYTF
>TRBV7-9|NA|TRBJ2-5|TRBD1
TGTGCCAGCAGCGTTGGACAGGGTGGGACGGGGACCCAGTACTTC
CASSVGQGGTGTQYF
>TRBV7-9|NA|TRBJ1-1|NA
TGTGCCAGAAAGGGTAACGGTGAAGCTTTCTTT
CARKGNGEAFF
>TRBV5-6|many|TRBJ1-4|TRBD1
TGTGCCAGCTTCTCGACAGGGGGCGGAGAAAAACTGTTTTTT
CASFSTGGGEKLFF